This entry lists 20 T cell receptor beta chains sequenced from one sample in a study of blood T cell repertoires in COVID-19. Assay used: immunoSEQ multiplex PCR; TCRdb lists only in-frame clones, some missing. The sample includes approximately 130,000 clones, around three quarters of them seen just once. Sequencing input: peripheral blood. Receptor source: a human donor in a cohort sampled during active COVID-19.

The rearrangement joins TRBV28 to TRBJ1-2; no firm D call. The V gene lost 6 bases and the J gene lost 4 bases, with 12 bases spanning the gap. CDR3 size: 13 residues. Germline values: CDR1 MDHEN, CDR2 SYDVKM. The CDR3 DNA sequence: TGTGCCAGCAGCCCCGGGTCCTCCTATGGCTACACCTTC. It encodes CASSPGSSYGYTF.

In its sample, this clone was seen a few times. V is TRBV6-5 and J is TRBJ1-2; TRBD1 might be the D (5 bases). With 6 bases removed from V and 3 bases from J, the gap between germline ends came to 8 bases. This CDR3 region has 12 residues. Germline loops: CDR1 MNHEY, CDR2 SVGAGI. The CDR3 reads CASSGGYYGYTF. CDR3 DNA sequence: TGTGCCAGCAGCGGGGGATACTATGGCTACACCTTC.

The chain carries TRBV5-1 and TRBJ1-2, with D perhaps matching TRBD1 (5 bases). Germline assignment: CDR1 SGHRS and CDR2 YFSETQ. Trimming cost V 0 bases and J 6 bases, with 9 bases left between them. The CDR3 has 13 amino acids. The CDR3 protein is CASSLDGANGYTF. The CDR3 DNA reads TGCGCCAGCAGCTTGGATGGGGCGAATGGCTACACCTTC.

V and J are TRBV6-5 and TRBJ1-5; the D is unclear. This CDR3 is built from 14 residues. Germline values: CDR1 MNHEY, CDR2 SVGAGI. V gave up 0 bases and J gave up 3 bases, with 6 bases separating them. The CDR3 is CASSYSGPNQPQHF. The DNA for the CDR3 is TGTGCCAGCAGTTACTCGGGCCCCAATCAGCCCCAGCATTTT.

This clone was found a few times. The rearrangement joins TRBV3-1 (or the pseudogene TRBV3-2) to TRBJ1-6; D not certain. Germline V CDR1 and CDR2: LGHDT, YNNKEL (reference sequence). The germline V and J ends were trimmed by 4 bases and 5 bases, with 9 bases remaining between them. The CDR3 has 14 residues. The CDR3 loop is CASSPRRDNSPLHF. In nucleotides, the CDR3 is TGTGCCAGCAGCCCCCGGAGGGATAATTCACCCCTCCACTTT.

Only a few counts were recorded for this clone. This chain connects TRBV6-1 to TRBJ1-5; D gene ambiguous. The CDR3 is made up of 14 amino acids. The V gene lost 2 bases and the J gene lost 3 bases, with 8 bases spanning the gap. Germline V CDR1 and CDR2: MNHNS, SASEGT. CDR3 in DNA: TGTGCCAGCAGTGAATATCAGAACAATCAGCCCCAGCATTTT. It specifies CASSEYQNNQPQHF.

The chain uses TRBV7-8 and TRBJ2-7; the match to TRBD1 covers 8 bases. CDR1 and CDR2 from the germline V gene are SGHVS and FQNEAQ. This CDR3 is built from 13 residues. V dropped 4 bases and J dropped 5; count of bases not matched to a gene: 4. CDR3 bases: TGTGCCAGCAGCTACAGACAGGGGCACGAGCAGTACTTC. It specifies CASSYRQGHEQYF.

The V and J genes are TRBV19 and TRBJ1-6; D call uncertain. V lost 0 bases and J lost 9, with 12 bases in between. The CDR3 loop spans 15 amino acids. Germline lookup yields CDR1 LNHDA and CDR2 SQIVND (reference sequence). The CDR3 reads CASSIEQRMSSPLHF. The CDR3 DNA follows: TGTGCCAGTAGTATAGAGCAGCGGATGTCTTCACCCCTCCACTTT.

V and J are TRBV11-2 and TRBJ2-4, with TRBD2 matching over 7 bases. The germline V gene encodes CDR1 SGHAT and CDR2 FQNNGV. The length of the CDR3 is 14 residues. Trimming at V came to 7 bases and at J to 8 bases, leaving 11 bases not matched to a gene. The CDR3 DNA reads as TGTGCCAGCACCCTAGCGGCCCAAGGAGACATTCAGTACTTC. Its translation: CASTLAAQGDIQYF.

This clone was detected a few times. The chain is built from TRBV3-1 (or the pseudogene TRBV3-2) and TRBJ1-3; D is ambiguous. V dropped 4 bases and J dropped 0 bases, with 4 bases sitting between them. The length of the CDR3 is 13 residues. Germline CDR1 LGHDT, CDR2 YNNKEL (reference sequence). This CDR3 is CASSLNSGNTIYF. The CDR3 DNA reads TGTGCCAGCAGCCTTAACTCTGGAAACACCATATATTTT.

This clone appeared a few times. The chain uses TRBV5-4 and TRBJ2-6, with TRBD2 matching 7 bases. V gave up 5 bases and J gave up 2 bases; unmatched junction bases: 4. Germline V gene data show CDR1 as SGHNT and CDR2 as YYREEE (reference sequence). CDR3 length: 15 residues. CDR3 nucleotides: TGTGCCAGCAGAGTCGGGGGGACTGGGGCCAACGTCCTGACTTTC. It encodes CASRVGGTGANVLTF.

The chain carries TRBV5-4 and TRBJ1-4; possible D gene TRBD1, 6 bases. The CDR3 length is 15 residues. Per the germline V gene, CDR1 is SGHNT and CDR2 is YYREEE (reference sequence). V was clipped by 3 bases and J by 8 bases, with 17 bases between them. CDR3 bases: TGTGCCAGCAGCTCCGAAGGGGGAAAAGGAGAAAAACTGTTTTTT. Translating gives CASSSEGGKGEKLFF.

The CDR3 region is CASSIDPGTDTQYF. Written as DNA, the CDR3 is TGTGCCAGTAGTATAGATCCAGGCACAGATACGCAGTATTTT. The rearrangement uses TRBV19 and TRBJ2-3; D unresolved. Germline CDR1 is LNHDA and CDR2 is SQIVND (reference sequence). This CDR3 comprises 14 residues. Trimming removed 0 bases from V and 1 base from J, with 5 bases in between.

The chain has TRBV3-1 (or the pseudogene TRBV3-2) and TRBJ2-3; 9 bases line up with TRBD2. CDR3 length: 15 residues. The junction had 6 bases not matched to a gene; V was cut back by 4 bases and J by 4 bases. CDR1 and CDR2 from the germline V gene are LGHDT and YNNKEL (reference sequence). The CDR3 spells CASSLWTSVSDTQYF. The CDR3 DNA reads TGTGCCAGCAGCCTGTGGACTAGCGTGTCAGATACGCAGTATTTT.

J is TRBJ2-2 and V is TRBV19; D may be TRBD1 (6 bases). Germline CDR1 reads LNHDA; CDR2 reads SQIVND (reference sequence). Trimming removed 5 bases at V and 4 bases at J, with 14 bases between. CDR3 size: 15 residues. The CDR3 spells CASSYGRGFTGELFF. The CDR3 DNA reads as TGTGCCAGTAGTTACGGCAGGGGCTTCACCGGGGAGCTGTTTTTT.

The chain is built from TRBV10-2 and TRBJ2-5, with D possibly matching TRBD2 (5 bases). The CDR3 is made up of 14 amino acids. Deletions cut 3 bases from V and 5 bases from J, with 13 bases between. From germline, CDR1 is WSHSY and CDR2 SAAADI. In DNA form, the CDR3 reads TGCGCCAGCAGTGATCCGGGAACCCAGGAGACCCAGTACTTC. This gives the protein CASSDPGTQETQYF.

The sample holds one count of this clone. The CDR3 coding sequence is TGTGCCAGCATCCTAGGATGGAGCTCTGGGGCCAACGTCCTGACTTTC. It translates to CASILGWSSGANVLTF. The chain links TRBV7-9 to TRBJ2-6; D not certain. The germline CDR1 and CDR2 sequences are SEHNR and FQNEAQ (reference sequence). V dropped 7 bases and J dropped 0 bases, with 13 bases sitting between them. This CDR3 is 16 amino acids long.

V gene TRBV10-3 combines with J gene TRBJ2-3; no firm D call. CDR1 and CDR2 from the germline V gene are ENHRY and SYGVKD. V lost 10 bases and J 0 bases, leaving 5 bases between the germline ends. The CDR3 has 11 residues. Written as DNA, the CDR3 is TGTGCCAGCGGTAGCACAGATACGCAGTATTTT. This encodes CASGSTDTQYF.

The chain uses TRBV19 and TRBJ1-5; possibly TRBD1 for D (6 bases). Trimming took 5 bases from V and 7 from J, leaving 18 bases between them. The CDR3 totals 15 residues. CDR1 and CDR2 from the germline V gene are LNHDA and SQIVND (reference sequence). This CDR3 reads CASSREDRVGQPQHF. The DNA of the CDR3 is TGTGCCAGTAGTCGGGAGGACAGAGTCGGCCAGCCCCAGCATTTT.

This rearrangement joins TRBV7-8 to TRBJ1-2; TRBD1 aligns across 9 bases. Germline V gene lookup returns CDR1 SGHVS and CDR2 FQNEAQ. V dropped 4 bases and J dropped 5; count of bases not matched to a gene: 8. The CDR3 consists of 15 residues. The CDR3 reads CASSSQGQGGYGYTF. As DNA, the CDR3 is TGTGCCAGCAGCTCTCAGGGACAGGGAGGGTATGGCTACACCTTC.